A selection of T cell receptor beta chains follows, all from one sample in a study of shared clonotypes between healthy human individuals. Using immunoSEQ multiplex PCR, the repertoire was profiled, and TCRdb retains in-frame clones only, with some absent. The sample holds about 2 million clones, 85% to 95% seen once. Source material: naive CD4+ T cells sorted from blood. These receptors originate from a man between 18 and 29 years old in good health. CDR3s include the opening cysteine and the closing phenylalanine or tryptophan. Each record gives: CDR3 protein, CDR3 DNA, clone size, D gene, J gene, V gene. The D gene is left open where the match is weak. Clone size, where shown, is once, few, many, or a class for clones that have expanded.

CASSLAARAGPYEQYF,TGTGCCAGCAGCTTAGCCGCCAGGGCTGGACCCTACGAGCAGTACTTC,-,-,TRBJ2-7,TRBV7-8
CASSFSGTLGANVLTF,TGTGCCAGCAGCTTCAGTGGGACCCTGGGGGCCAACGTCCTGACTTTC,-,-,TRBJ2-6,TRBV11-2
CASSLPRGQGAPYGYTF,TGCGCCAGCAGCTTGCCACGGGGACAGGGGGCCCCCTATGGCTACACCTTC,-,TRBD1,TRBJ1-2,TRBV5-1
CASSPAGQYYEQYF,TGTGCCAGCAGCCCTGCGGGACAGTACTACGAGCAGTACTTC,-,-,TRBJ2-7,TRBV28
CASSLLALSGNTIYF,TGTGCCAGCAGCTTACTCGCTCTCTCTGGAAACACCATATATTTT,once,-,TRBJ1-3,TRBV13
CASRNYEQYF,TGTGCCAGCAGGAACTACGAGCAGTACTTC,few,-,TRBJ2-7,TRBV2
CASSRDRASTGELFF,TGTGCCAGCAGCCGGGACAGGGCATCAACCGGGGAGCTGTTTTTT,-,TRBD1,TRBJ2-2,TRBV6-5
CASSSPYGYTF,TGTGCCAGCAGTTCTCCCTATGGCTACACCTTC,-,-,TRBJ1-2,TRBV6-5
CAAGTGAQTDTQYF,TGTGCCGCCGGAACCGGAGCGCAGACAGATACGCAGTATTTT,-,-,TRBJ2-3,TRBV10-3
CASSSGVYDSGNTIYF,TGTGCCAGCAGCTCCGGCGTCTACGACTCTGGAAACACCATATATTTT,-,-,TRBJ1-3,TRBV11-3
CASSPLRASYANVLTF,TGTGCCAGCTCACCACTCCGGGCTTCGTACGCCAACGTCCTGACTTTC,-,-,TRBJ2-6,TRBV18
CASSQGLAGGRYEQFF,TGTGCCAGCAGTCAAGGACTAGCGGGAGGGCGGTATGAGCAGTTCTTC,-,TRBD2,TRBJ2-1,TRBV6-1
CASSQDGYEQYF,TGCGCCAGCAGCCAGGACGGCTACGAGCAGTACTTC,-,-,TRBJ2-7,TRBV4-1
CASSLGLADYNEQFF,TGTGCCAGCAGCTTGGGACTAGCGGATTACAATGAGCAGTTCTTC,-,TRBD2,TRBJ2-1,TRBV5-6
CASSARAGTAYEQYF,TGTGCCAGCAGCGCCCGTGCCGGGACAGCCTACGAGCAGTACTTC,-,TRBD1,TRBJ2-7,TRBV7-2
CASSLPGDTEAFF,TGCGCCAGCAGCCTGCCAGGGGACACTGAAGCTTTCTTT,-,-,TRBJ1-1,TRBV5-1
CASSPPRWMNTEAFF,TGTGCCAGCAGTCCCCCCCGGTGGATGAACACTGAAGCTTTCTTT,-,-,TRBJ1-1,TRBV27
CASRKLGLAGESTDTQYF,TGTGCCAGCAGAAAACTTGGACTAGCGGGAGAGAGCACAGATACGCAGTATTTT,-,TRBD2,TRBJ2-3,TRBV7-9
CASSLGTLRYSPLHF,TGTGCCAGCAGTTTAGGGACGCTTCGATATTCACCCCTCCACTTT,-,-,TRBJ1-6,TRBV28
CASSSPGWGGTTDTQYF,TGTGCCAGCAGCTCCCCCGGTTGGGGGGGGACTACAGATACGCAGTATTTT,once,TRBD2,TRBJ2-3,TRBV7-2
CASSLRGSAWTNEKLFF,TGTGCCAGCAGTTTACGAGGAAGCGCGTGGACTAATGAAAAACTGTTTTTT,-,-,TRBJ1-4,TRBV27
CAWSHEASQYF,TGTGCCTGGAGTCACGAGGCTTCCCAGTACTTC,-,-,TRBJ2-5,TRBV30
CASSYGTKANYGYTF,TGTGCCAGCAGTTACGGGACAAAAGCTAACTATGGCTACACCTTC,-,-,TRBJ1-2,TRBV6-5
CASSLSRDISFSGNTIYF,TGTGCCAGCAGCTTATCACGGGACATATCTTTTTCGGGAAACACCATATATTTT,-,-,TRBJ1-3,TRBV11-2
CATLNIGELFF,TGTGCCACGCTCAATATCGGGGAGCTGTTTTTT,-,-,TRBJ2-2,TRBV6-5
CASSATGATNYGYTF,TGTGCCAGCTCAGCGACAGGGGCTACTAACTATGGCTACACCTTC,-,TRBD1,TRBJ1-2,TRBV18
CASSDRTNTEAFF,TGCGCCAGCAGTGATCGGACCAACACTGAAGCTTTCTTT,-,-,TRBJ1-1,TRBV10-1
CASSIRGANYGYTF,TGTGCCAGTTCTATTCGGGGGGCAAACTATGGCTACACCTTC,-,-,TRBJ1-2,TRBV6-1
CASSLTGADTQYF,TGTGCCAGCAGCTTGACAGGAGCAGATACGCAGTATTTT,-,-,TRBJ2-3,TRBV5-8
CASSPMGLGAPTPDF,TGTGCCAGCAGCCCCATGGGATTAGGGGCGCCCACCCCCGACTTC,-,-,TRBJ2-7,TRBV13
CASSENSGDSPLHF,TGTGCCAGCAGTGAAAACTCTGGGGATTCACCCCTCCACTTT,-,-,TRBJ1-6,TRBV6-1
CASSLGLAGGDISTDTQYF,TGTGCCAGCAGCTTAGGCCTAGCCGGGGGAGATATTAGCACAGATACGCAGTATTTT,-,-,TRBJ2-3,TRBV13
CASSSRETVNTEAFF,TGTGCCAGCAGCTCCCGGGAGACAGTGAACACTGAAGCTTTCTTT,-,-,TRBJ1-1,TRBV7-6
CASSFDSRLSPLHF,TGTGCCAGTAGTTTCGACAGCCGTCTGTCACCCCTCCACTTT,few,-,TRBJ1-6,TRBV19
CASSRLGTGVNTGELFF,TGTGCCAGCAGTAGGCTAGGGACAGGGGTTAACACCGGGGAGCTGTTTTTT,-,TRBD1,TRBJ2-2,TRBV11-2
CASSVEWGLAGTDTQYF,TGTGCCAGCAGCGTAGAGTGGGGACTAGCGGGCACAGATACGCAGTATTTT,-,TRBD2,TRBJ2-3,TRBV9